One sample yielded the 14 T cell receptor beta chains listed below, sequenced in a study of blood T cell repertoires in COVID-19. Some clones are missing from TCRdb's copy, which holds only in-frame ones; the method was immunoSEQ multiplex PCR. Here the sample spans about 330,000 clones, approximately 88% being singletons. The sample consisted of peripheral blood. The receptors derive from a man younger than 40 with COVID-19, enrolled during active disease.

This clone has more than one count but fewer than ten. The sample carries other DNA sequences with the same CDR3. The chain employs TRBV6-5 and TRBJ1-6; 7 bases fit TRBD1. The V segment lost 7 bases and the J segment 3 bases; nucleotides outside the gene matches: 3. Germline V CDR1 and CDR2: MNHEY, SVGAGI. This CDR3 has 14 amino acids. DNA of the CDR3: TGTGCCAGCACCCCAGGGGGCTATAATTCACCCCTCCACTTT. The encoded protein is CASTPGGYNSPLHF.

This clone was found once. The chain recombines TRBV5-5 with TRBJ1-4; D remains ambiguous. Trimming cost V 2 bases and J 0 bases, with 5 bases left between them. The CDR3 totals 14 residues. Germline CDR1 is SGHKS and CDR2 is YYEKEE (reference sequence). CDR3 nucleotide sequence: TGTGCCAGCAGCTTACAGCCAACTAATGAAAAACTGTTTTTT. It yields the protein CASSLQPTNEKLFF.

The chain couples TRBV7-2 to TRBJ2-2, with D possibly TRBD1 on 7 matching bases. CDR3 length: 15 amino acids. Trimming removed 4 bases from V and 6 bases from J, with 15 bases in between. Germline V gives CDR1 SGHTA, CDR2 FQGNSA. CDR3 loop: CASSSGRGDAGELFF. The DNA of the CDR3 is TGTGCCAGCAGCTCAGGCAGGGGGGACGCCGGGGAGCTGTTTTTT. The full variable domain, with the rest looked up from reference TRBV7-2 and TRBJ2-2, is GAGVSQSPSNKVTEKGKDVELRCDPISGHTALYWYRQSLGQGLEFLIYFQGNSAPDKSGLPSDRFSAERTGGSVSTLTIQRTQQEDSAVYLCASSSGRGDAGELFFGEGSRLTVL.

This clone was seen a single time. The V gene is TRBV3-1 (or the pseudogene TRBV3-2), the J gene TRBJ2-1; 10 bases are shared with TRBD2. The CDR3 spans 16 residues. V lost 3 bases and J lost 4; bases outside the gene matches: 6. Per the germline V gene, CDR1 is LGHDT and CDR2 is YNNKEL (reference sequence). CDR3 DNA sequence: TGTGCCAGCAGCCACCCTGGGACTAGCGCGTACAATGAGCAGTTCTTC. This gives the protein CASSHPGTSAYNEQFF.

V and J are TRBV30 and TRBJ1-4; D gene uncertain. The CDR3 contains 13 residues. Trimming cost V 0 bases and J 4 bases, with 6 bases left between them. CDR1 and CDR2 from the germline V gene are GTSNPN and SVGIG (reference sequence). CDR3 sequence reads: CAWSVQINEKLFF. DNA for the CDR3: TGTGCCTGGAGTGTACAGATTAATGAAAAACTGTTTTTT.

The chain couples TRBV24-1 to TRBJ2-1; no firm D call. The CDR3 has 14 amino acids. CDR1 KGHDR and CDR2 SFDVKD come from the germline V gene. V was shortened by 5 bases and J by 5 bases, with 12 bases between the two germline ends. In DNA form, the CDR3 reads TGTGCCACCAGTGGAACTCGAAGAAACAATGAGCAGTTCTTC. Residues: CATSGTRRNNEQFF.

This clone has at least ten counts. V gene TRBV27 combines with J gene TRBJ1-6; possible D gene TRBD1, 5 bases. Trimming pared 0 bases from V and 9 bases from J, leaving 15 bases between. Germline V gives CDR1 MNHEY, CDR2 SMNVEV (reference sequence). The CDR3 loop spans 16 amino acids. This CDR3 reads CASSLSIDTRASPLHF. The CDR3 DNA reads TGTGCCAGCAGTTTATCGATCGACACCAGGGCTTCACCCCTCCACTTT.

The chain employs TRBV5-1 and TRBJ1-2; D is uncertain. The CDR3 extends over 14 amino acids. CDR1 is SGHRS and CDR2 is YFSETQ in the germline V gene. V lost 4 bases to trimming and J lost 6 bases, with 16 bases between them. CDR3 sequence: CASSLGRLSDGYTF. CDR3 nucleotides: TGCGCCAGCAGCCTGGGCAGGTTGTCAGATGGCTACACCTTC.

In its sample, this clone was seen once. The chain recombines TRBV7-2 with TRBJ2-3; D is unclear. V was cut by 1 base and J by 1 base, with 9 bases left in between. CDR1 and CDR2 from the germline V gene are SGHTA and FQGNSA. The CDR3 length is 15 residues. In DNA, the CDR3 is TGTGCCAGCAGCTTAGGGTTAGCAGGCACAGATACGCAGTATTTT. It specifies CASSLGLAGTDTQYF.

The rearrangement joins TRBV19 to TRBJ2-2, with D maybe TRBD1 (6 bases). Germline CDR1 is LNHDA and CDR2 is SQIVND (reference sequence). The V end was cut by 5 bases, the J end by 0 bases, with 19 bases between. The CDR3 totals 18 residues. The CDR3 region has the DNA TGTGCCAGTAGTGCCCCGACAGGTGGTAGCACGAACACCGGGGAGCTGTTTTTT. It is translated as CASSAPTGGSTNTGELFF.

This clone was observed once. The rearrangement uses TRBV10-3 and TRBJ2-2; D possibly corresponds to TRBD2 (5 bases). V was trimmed by 6 bases and J by 2 bases, leaving 16 bases between them. Germline CDR1 reads ENHRY; CDR2 reads SYGVKD. The CDR3 has 16 residues. The CDR3 DNA reads as TGTGCCATCAGATCCGGACTTTCAACCAACACCGGGGAGCTGTTTTTT. This translates into CAIRSGLSTNTGELFF.

Only a few counts were recorded for this clone. The V and J genes are TRBV6-5 and TRBJ2-7; D is possibly TRBD2 (6 bases). CDR1 and CDR2 from the germline V gene are MNHEY and SVGAGI. V gave up 2 bases and J gave up 6 bases, with 17 bases separating them. The CDR3 has 15 amino acids. As DNA, the CDR3 is TGTGCCAGCAGTTACGGACAAGGGGAGGTATTCGAGCAGTACTTC. Protein product: CASSYGQGEVFEQYF.

The V and J genes are TRBV28 and TRBJ2-1; tentative D call: TRBD2 (5 bases). Deletions cut 0 bases from V and 7 bases from J, with 10 bases between. The CDR3 totals 14 residues. Germline V gene data show CDR1 as MDHEN and CDR2 as SYDVKM. The CDR3 nucleotides are TGTGCCAGCAGTTTATGGACTAAGAATAATGAGCAGTTCTTC. Its translation is CASSLWTKNNEQFF. The full variable domain, completed using reference TRBV28 and TRBJ2-1, is DVKVTQSSRYLVKRTGEKVFLECVQDMDHENMFWYRQDPGLGLRLIYFSYDVKMKEKGDIPEGYSVSREKKERFSLILESASTNQTSMYLCASSLWTKNNEQFFGPGTRLTVL.

The chain links TRBV18 to TRBJ1-3; TRBD1 matches 9 bases. Trimming removed 2 bases from V and 4 bases from J; junction bases left unmatched: 6. The CDR3 loop spans 16 amino acids. The germline V gene has CDR1 KGHSH and CDR2 LQKENI. The CDR3 loop is CASSPSWTGAGNTIYF. CDR3 sequence (DNA): TGTGCCAGCTCACCATCATGGACAGGGGCAGGAAACACCATATATTTT.